This TCR beta chain emerged from a study of shared clonotypes between healthy human individuals. General study points: Naive subsets, compared against memory subsets, generally had larger estimated richness values.

For sorted subsets, about 0.2 ug DNA per replicate equaled some 27,000 T cell genomes. TCRdb's table, derived via immunoSEQ multiplex PCR, lists solely in-frame clones and lacks some. Of around 2.3 million clones listed, nearly 97% were seen once; the top ten hold about 0.13%. In the case of this clone: Its antigen is unknown.

This clonotype was sampled from a man aged 18 to 30 in good health. Sample: naive CD4+ T cells sorted from blood. Subset reported: CD45RA+ positively selected.

CDR3 DNA sequence: TGTGCTAGTGGTTTGTGTACAGGGGCAGACCAGACCGAGCAGTACTTC. This encodes CASGLCTGADQTEQYF. The J gene is TRBJ2-7, the V gene TRBV12-5; 7 bases are a match to TRBD1. The ends lost 2 bases at V and 6 bases at J; junction bases unmatched: 13. The germline V gene has CDR1 LGHNT and CDR2 FRNRAP. This CDR3 is 16 amino acids long.